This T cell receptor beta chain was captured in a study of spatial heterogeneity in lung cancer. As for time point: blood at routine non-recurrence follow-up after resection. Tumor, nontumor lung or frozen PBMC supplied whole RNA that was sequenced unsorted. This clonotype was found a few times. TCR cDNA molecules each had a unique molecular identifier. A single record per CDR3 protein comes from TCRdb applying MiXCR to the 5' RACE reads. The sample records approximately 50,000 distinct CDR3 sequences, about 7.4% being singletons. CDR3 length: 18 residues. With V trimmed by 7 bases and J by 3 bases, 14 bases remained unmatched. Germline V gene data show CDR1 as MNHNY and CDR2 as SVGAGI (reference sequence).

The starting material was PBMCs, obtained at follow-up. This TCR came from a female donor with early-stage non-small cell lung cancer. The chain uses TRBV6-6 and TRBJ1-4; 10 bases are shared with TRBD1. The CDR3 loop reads CASNSAGTGVTPNEKLFF. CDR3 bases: TGTGCCAGCAACTCGGCCGGGACAGGGGTTACCCCTAATGAAAAACTGTTTTTT.